This record covers a single TCR beta chain. This record belongs to a study of control samples from healthy donors and cancer patients. The CDR3 covers 14 residues. V was clipped by 4 bases and J by 2 bases, with 11 bases between them. Germline CDR1 reads PRHDT; CDR2 reads FYEKMQ (reference sequence). The table came from immunoSEQ multiplex PCR; TCRdb's copy has only in-frame clones and leaves some out. Among 120,000 or so clones listed, under 95% were seen once. The chain combines TRBV13 with TRBJ2-5; a weak D match, TRBD2 (6 bases). What was sequenced was blood. This receptor was identified in a man between 18 and 29 years old in good health. The CDR3 loop reads CASSSWGGQETQYF. DNA of the CDR3: TGTGCCAGCAGCTCCTGGGGAGGACAAGAGACCCAGTACTTC. Drawing the rest from reference TRBV13 and TRBJ2-5, the complete variable domain is AAGVIQSPRHLIKEKRETATLKCYPIPRHDTVYWYQQGPGQDPQFLISFYEKMQSDKGSIPDRFSAQQFSDYHSELNMSSLELGDSALYFCASSSWGGQETQYFGPGTRLLVL.